These 11 T cell receptor beta chains came from one sample sequenced in a study of blood T cells in healthy people across ages. It was with a sample-barcoded 5' primer and a J-beta primer mix that a second PCR of roughly 7 to 11 cycles was run. TCRdb called the 5' RACE reads again in MiXCR, with one record for every CDR3 protein. The top ten clones hold about 11% of a sample with 1.6 million or so distinct CDR3 sequences, about 35% of them seen once. Sequencing was done on a sample of blood. These receptors were obtained from a woman aged 25-40 years in good health.

This clonotype occurred a few times. V usage is TRBV27 and J usage is TRBJ2-3, with D hard to call. Germline CDR1 MNHEY, CDR2 SMNVEV (reference sequence). Deletions cut 8 bases from V and 0 bases from J, with 9 bases between. The CDR3 is made up of 13 amino acids. DNA for the CDR3: TGTGCCAGCCTCGACCGGAGCACAGATACGCAGTATTTT. This codes for CASLDRSTDTQYF.

This chain links TRBV15 with TRBJ2-2; D may be TRBD1 (5 bases). The CDR3 has 16 amino acids. Germline V gives CDR1 LNHNV, CDR2 YYDKDF (reference sequence). Trimming cost V 1 base and J 2 bases, with 11 bases left between them. This CDR3 is CATSRGKTANTGELFF. The CDR3 coding sequence is TGTGCCACCAGCAGAGGGAAGACAGCTAACACCGGGGAGCTGTTTTTT.

On this clonotype itself: The junction and the germline gene differ at one end; a read error may be behind it. The chain combines TRBV20-1 with TRBJ2-5; 10 nucleotides agree with TRBD2. CDR3 length: 9 amino acids. Germline V CDR1 and CDR2: DFQATT, SNEGSKA (reference sequence). The CDR3 loop is CSAPLAGDF. In DNA form, the CDR3 reads TGCAGTGCCCCCCTAGCGGGGGACTTC.

This clonotype was detected only a few times. The chain employs TRBV12-3 or TRBV12-4 and TRBJ2-7; D possibly corresponds to TRBD1 (5 bases). V dropped 2 bases and J dropped 8 bases, with 10 bases sitting between them. CDR3 length: 12 amino acids. The CDR3 nucleotides are TGTGCCAGCAGTTTACTCCGACAGCAGCAGTACTTC. Its translation is CASSLLRQQQYF.

V usage is TRBV11-2 and J usage is TRBJ2-5; D not resolved. The end of the DNA aligns better with TRBJ2-7, so the J call may be wrong. CDR1 and CDR2 from the germline V gene are SGHAT and FQNNGV. This CDR3 is 13 amino acids long. Here the CDR3 DNA reads TGTGCCAGCAGCTCGACGGTGCGTAGCGAGCAGTACTTC. Encoded protein: CASSSTVRSEQYF.

The genes are TRBV2 and TRBJ2-1; 8 bases fit TRBD2. CDR3 length equals 15 residues. Germline V gives CDR1 SNHLY, CDR2 FYNNEI. The V and J ends lost 3 bases and 12 bases, in that order; junction bases with no gene match: 13. The CDR3 DNA sequence: TGTGCCAGCAGTGATAGCGGGACCCCCAGAAGGGGGCAGTTCTTC. Amino acids: CASSDSGTPRRGQFF.

This clonotype showed up just a few times. CDR3 region: CASMTSPSTDTQYF. CDR3 nucleotides: TGTGCCAGCATGACTAGCCCTAGCACAGATACGCAGTATTTT. The gene calls are TRBV2 and TRBJ2-3; 7 bases are shared with TRBD2. Losses at the gene ends were 7 bases for V and 0 bases for J; bases not matched to a gene: 4. Germline V gene sequence: CDR1 SNHLY, CDR2 FYNNEI. The CDR3 length is 14 residues.

This clonotype occurred a few times. The chain combines TRBV28 with TRBJ1-6; D remains unclear. The CDR3 extends over 13 amino acids. CDR1 is MDHEN, CDR2 SYDVKM, per germline. V was cut by 8 bases and J by 0 bases, with 5 bases left in between. In DNA, the CDR3 is TGTGCCAGCGGGAACTCCTATAATTCACCCCTCCACTTT. It codes for CASGNSYNSPLHF.

The rearrangement uses TRBV3-1 and TRBJ1-1; the D gene is possibly TRBD1 (6 bases). The germline V gene encodes CDR1 LGHDT and CDR2 YNNKEL (reference sequence). V was pared by 6 bases and J by 4 bases, with 21 bases between. The CDR3 spans 16 residues. Here the CDR3 DNA reads TGTGCCAGCAGACTACACCTCGGGGGCCGGGCCACTGAAGCTTTCTTT. Encoded protein: CASRLHLGGRATEAFF.

Comment on this clonotype: The junction differs from germline at one of its ends, possibly a read error. The chain is built from TRBV28 and TRBJ2-1; 8 bases are shared with TRBD2. Germline assignment: CDR1 MDHEN and CDR2 SYDVKM. CDR3 length: 15 residues. The CDR3 DNA follows: TGTACCAGCAGCCCCTCGGGGCGGGGGGCCAATGAGCAGTTCTTC. Protein sequence: CTSSPSGRGANEQFF.

This clonotype was observed a few times. In nucleotides, the CDR3 is TGTGCCACCCGGAAGGGACTGATCGATGACCAGTACTTC. Amino acids: CATRKGLIDDQYF. This chain uses TRBV27 with TRBJ2-5, with D maybe TRBD2 (6 bases). With 10 bases removed from V and 10 bases from J, the gap between germline ends came to 22 bases. Germline V CDR1 and CDR2: MNHEY, SMNVEV (reference sequence). This CDR3 spans 13 amino acids.